The following is a T cell receptor (beta chain) sequence with its context. The sample comes from a study of PD-1 blockade in mismatch repair-deficient tumors. Profiling relied on immunoSEQ multiplex PCR, and the TCRdb table lists in-frame clones only, not all of them. The sample includes 90,000 to 130,000 clones, approximately 80% of them seen just once. This material consisted of peripheral blood, taken 60 to 65 weeks after starting pembrolizumab. This TCR was sampled from an adult with mismatch repair-deficient cancer.

This CDR3 is CASSGRQGNTGELFF. Here the CDR3 DNA reads TGTGCCAGCAGTGGGAGACAGGGTAACACCGGGGAGCTGTTTTTT. The chain recombines TRBV9 with TRBJ2-2, with 7 bases that match TRBD1. The J segment lost 2 bases and the V segment lost 5 bases, leaving 6 bases of the junction unmatched. The CDR3 loop spans 15 amino acids. Looked up from germline, CDR1 is SGDLS and CDR2 is YYNGEE. The entire variable domain, with the rest obtained from reference TRBV9 and TRBJ2-2, is as follows: DSGVTQTPKHLITATGQRVTLRCSPRSGDLSVYWYQQSLDQGLQFLIQYYNGEERAKGNILERFSAQQFPDLHSELNLSSLELGDSALYFCASSGRQGNTGELFFGEGSRLTVL.